This entry describes one T cell receptor (beta chain). Sequenced by immunoSEQ multiplex PCR; TCRdb stores in-frame clones only, minus some. The sample comprises more than 75,000 clones, nearly 90% of which are singletons, and approximately 6% rests with the top ten. The entry originates in a study of control samples from healthy donors and cancer patients. Between the trimmed V and J ends, which lost 3 bases and 8 bases, there was a span of 14 bases. The V gene's germline CDR1 is LNHNV and CDR2 YYDKDF (reference sequence). The CDR3 is made up of 14 amino acids. The gene calls are TRBV15 and TRBJ2-1; either TRBD1 or TRBD2 may supply D (6 bases each). The sequence was obtained from a man aged 45 to 65 in good health. The source material was blood. CDR3 DNA sequence: TGTGCCACCAGCAGGGAGGGGGGTAACGATGAGCAGTTCTTC. Amino acids: CATSREGGNDEQFF.